This T cell receptor beta chain was captured by sequencing in a study of T-cell reconstitution after alpha-beta-depleted transplantation in children. This CDR3 comprises 20 residues. Per the germline V gene, CDR1 is LGHNA and CDR2 is YSLEER. Losses at the gene ends were 4 bases for V and 4 bases for J; bases not matched to a gene: 17. The library targeted TCRbeta and was prepared with unique molecular identifiers. TCRdb reprocessed the PCR reads via MiXCR and lists one record per CDR3 protein. The data show about 90,000 distinct CDR3 sequences, around 15% seen once. The chain employs TRBV4-3 and TRBJ2-2, with 11 bases lining up with TRBD2. Sample: PBMCs, mostly from graft donor cells, taken 180 days after TCRalphabeta/CD19-depleted stem cell transplant. This TCR was sampled from a male patient aged 2-9 years who had a stem cell transplant for acute lymphoblastic leukemia, so the T cells may come from the graft donor. CDR3 in amino acids: CASSLVGRGVAGGFTGELFF. The DNA for the CDR3 is TGCGCCAGCAGCCTCGTCGGCCGGGGTGTAGCGGGGGGGTTCACCGGGGAGCTGTTTTTT.